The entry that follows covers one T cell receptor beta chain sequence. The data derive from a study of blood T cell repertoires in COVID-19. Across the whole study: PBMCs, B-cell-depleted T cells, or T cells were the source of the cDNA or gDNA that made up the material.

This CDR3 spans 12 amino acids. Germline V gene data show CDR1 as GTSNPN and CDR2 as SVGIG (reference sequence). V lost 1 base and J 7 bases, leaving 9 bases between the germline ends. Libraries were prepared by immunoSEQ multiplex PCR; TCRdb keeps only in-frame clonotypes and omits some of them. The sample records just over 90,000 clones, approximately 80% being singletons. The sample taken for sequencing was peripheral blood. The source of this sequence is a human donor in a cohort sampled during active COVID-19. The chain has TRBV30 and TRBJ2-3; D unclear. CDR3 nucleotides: TGTGCCTGGAGTGGGGCCCCGAATACGCAGTATTTT. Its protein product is CAWSGAPNTQYF.